This T cell receptor (beta chain) was profiled in a study of T cell responses to AZD1222 COVID-19 vaccine. Findings and caveats of the study: The donor group comprised mostly white British people and more females; the analysis possibly underestimated clonal diversity. Repertoire sampling was restricted to post-peak T cell response timepoints.

Profiling relied on immunoSEQ multiplex PCR, and the TCRdb table lists in-frame clones only, not all of them. This sample has 20,000 to 25,000 clones; 82% occur once, and the top ten carry approximately 46%. The table lists this clone with a few counts. Its specificity is unknown. Per germline, CDR1 MNHEY and CDR2 SMNVEV (reference sequence). CDR3 size: 17 residues. Trimming removed 6 bases from V and 0 bases from J, with 17 bases in between. This clonotype originated in an adult in good health. The V and J genes are TRBV27 and TRBJ2-2; a weak D match, TRBD1 (5 bases). The sequenced sample was peripheral blood, obtained on day 0 of AZD1222 vaccination. The CDR3 nucleotides are TGTGCCAGCAGAGCACTCTCCGACAGTGCGAACACCGGGGAGCTGTTTTTT. Protein sequence: CASRALSDSANTGELFF.